This is a list of T cell receptor beta chains from one sample in a study of coeliac disease. Assay: immunoSEQ multiplex PCR; the TCRdb copy retains only in-frame clones and omits some. The table shows around 8,400 clones, with around three fifths occurring only once. The sample was intraepithelial lymphocytes from the gut. The receptors were gathered from an older woman with celiac disease. CDR3s include the opening cysteine and the closing phenylalanine or tryptophan. The D gene is left open where the match is weak. The size entry is marked missing in some rows and otherwise reads once, few, many or a size class.

NA | once | TRBJ2-2 | TRBV5-1 | TGCGCCAGCAGCTTGGGTGACAGACTTCGGAAGCTGTTTTTT | CASSLGDRLRKLFF
TRBD1 | NA | TRBJ1-4 | TRBV5-6 | TGTGCCAGCAGCTTGGAGGGGACAGATGAAAAACTGTTTTTT | CASSLEGTDEKLFF
NA | NA | TRBJ1-1 | TRBV5-1 | TGCGCCAGCAGCCCCCGGACAAATATGAACACTGAAGCTTTCTTT | CASSPRTNMNTEAFF
TRBD1 | NA | TRBJ2-7 | TRBV18 | TGTGCCAGCTCACCGTCGGACAGGGCGACCGAGCAGTACTTC | CASSPSDRATEQYF
NA | NA | TRBJ2-7 | TRBV10-2 | TGCGCCAGCGGCGGACAAACCTACGAGCAGTACTTC | CASGGQTYEQYF
TRBD1 | NA | TRBJ1-2 | TRBV19 | TGTGCCAGTAGTCTGTGGACAGGCAACTATGGCTACACCTTC | CASSLWTGNYGYTF
NA | NA | TRBJ2-7 | TRBV9 | TGTGCCAGCAGCGCAGGTCTGTCCTACGAGCAGTACTTC | CASSAGLSYEQYF
NA | NA | TRBJ2-5 | TRBV2 | TGTGCCAGCAGGGCAGGGGTGGTTGAGACCCAGTACTTC | CASRAGVVETQYF
TRBD2 | NA | TRBJ2-1 | TRBV28 | TGTGCCAGCAGTCTCCGGGGGGGACAAGGGCTCTTC | CASSLRGGQGLF
NA | medium-sized | TRBJ1-6 | TRBV11-2 | TGTGCCAGCAGCTTAGATCAGTTATCACCCCTCCACTTT | CASSLDQLSPLHF
NA | NA | TRBJ1-4 | TRBV30 | TGTGCCTGGAGTGTCGTCAGTACTAATGAAAAACTGTTTTTT | CAWSVVSTNEKLFF
NA | few | TRBJ2-1 | TRBV6-5 | TGTGCCAGCAGTTCACTAGCCGGGGAGCAGTTCTTC | CASSSLAGEQFF
TRBD2 | few | TRBJ2-3 | TRBV7-3 | TGTGCCAGCAGCCTCCTAGCGGGGGTGGCCACAGATACGCAGTATTTT | CASSLLAGVATDTQYF
TRBD1 | few | TRBJ1-1 | TRBV19 | TGTGCCAGTTCCTGGGGACAGGTCACTGAAGCTTTCTTT | CASSWGQVTEAFF
TRBD1 | NA | TRBJ2-7 | TRBV11-1 | TGTGCCAGCAGCTTAGGTGACAGGGGAATGGAGCAGTACTTC | CASSLGDRGMEQYF
TRBD1 | few | TRBJ2-1 | TRBV5-4 | TGTGCCAGCAGCTTATCGGACAGGGGTAATGAGCAGTTCTTC | CASSLSDRGNEQFF
TRBD2 | NA | TRBJ2-7 | TRBV7-2 | TGTGCCAGCAGCATCACTAGCGCTACCTACGAGCAGTACTTC | CASSITSATYEQYF
NA | NA | TRBJ2-7 | TRBV12-2 | TGTGCAAGTCGCTTTCTACCTTCGAGGCGCTACGAGCAGTACTTC | CASRFLPSRRYEQYF
TRBD1 | medium-sized | TRBJ1-1 | TRBV4-3 | TGCGCCAGCAGCCTTGAGGACAGGGGGAGGACTGAAGCTTTCTTT | CASSLEDRGRTEAFF
NA | NA | TRBJ2-1 | TRBV7-9 | TGTGCCAGCCGGAGAGGATACAATGAGCAGTTCTTC | CASRRGYNEQFF
TRBD1 | NA | TRBJ1-1 | TRBV5-1 | TGCGCCAGCAGCTTGGGGCCCCAGGGACAGGGGACATCTGAAGCTTTCTTT | CASSLGPQGQGTSEAFF
TRBD1 | NA | TRBJ1-2 | TRBV29-1 | TGCAGCGCCAGAACAGGGGATGGCTACACCTTC | CSARTGDGYTF
TRBD1 | NA | TRBJ2-2 | TRBV6-5 | TGTGCCAGTGAGACAGGGTCCGGGGAGCTGTTTTTT | CASETGSGELFF
TRBD1 | medium-sized | TRBJ1-1 | TRBV6-5 | TGTGCCAGCAGTTACTTTGGGACAGGACGGGTCACTGAAGCTTTCTTT | CASSYFGTGRVTEAFF
NA | NA | TRBJ1-1 | TRBV7-2 | TGTGCCAGCAGGGTCGCAGATGAAGCTTTCTTT | CASRVADEAFF
NA | NA | TRBJ2-5 | TRBV6-6 | TGTGCCAGCAGTCGTGGGACGGACTATGAGACCCAGTACTTC | CASSRGTDYETQYF
TRBD1 | NA | TRBJ1-6 | TRBV28 | TGTGCCAGCAGGCTAACCGACAGGGGAGGGGTTTCACCCCTCCACTTT | CASRLTDRGGVSPLHF
TRBD1 | few | TRBJ1-2 | TRBV7-9 | TGTGCCAGCAGCCCTACAGGGGGCAACTATGGCTACACCTTC | CASSPTGGNYGYTF
NA | NA | TRBJ1-6 | TRBV7-2 | TGTGCCAGCAGCTTAAGGGGGAATTCACCCCTCCACTTT | CASSLRGNSPLHF
TRBD2 | few | TRBJ2-1 | TRBV5-4 | TGTGCCAGCAGTTACGGGGGGGCCCTTGAGCAGTTCTTC | CASSYGGALEQFF
NA | NA | TRBJ2-1 | TRBV5-5 | TGTGCCAGCAGGATTAGTGGGCACAATGAGCAGTTCTTC | CASRISGHNEQFF
NA | once | TRBJ2-3 | TRBV7-9 | TGTGCCAGCAGCTTACAGTATAGCACAGATACGCAGTATTTT | CASSLQYSTDTQYF
NA | medium-sized | TRBJ2-7 | TRBV13 | TGTGCCAGCAGCTCACCGGGGGAGCAGTACTTC | CASSSPGEQYF
NA | NA | TRBJ2-7 | TRBV27 | TGTGCCAGCAAGCCGGGTCTGCTAAACTACGAGCAGTACTTC | CASKPGLLNYEQYF
TRBD1 | NA | TRBJ2-2 | TRBV10-3 | TGTGCCATCAGTGAGCGACAGGGCTCCACCGGGGAGCTGTTTTTT | CAISERQGSTGELFF
TRBD1 | medium-sized | TRBJ1-4 | TRBV7-9 | TGTGCCAGCAGCCCTACGTCAGGGGGAGGCGGCGAAAAACTGTTTTTT | CASSPTSGGGGEKLFF
NA | NA | TRBJ2-3 | TRBV4-2 | TGTGCCAGCAGCCAAGATAAGCCTCTTAACACAGATACGCAGTATTTT | CASSQDKPLNTDTQYF
TRBD1 | NA | TRBJ1-1 | TRBV11-2 | TGTGCCAGCAGCCAACGACAGGGCAGTGAAGCTTTCTTT | CASSQRQGSEAFF
NA | NA | TRBJ2-2 | TRBV5-1 | TGCGCCAGCAGGCCCCCAGTATCCACCGGGGAGCTGTTTTTT | CASRPPVSTGELFF
TRBD2 | few | TRBJ2-1 | TRBV5-4 | TGTGCCAGCAGCCTCGGACTAGCGGGTTCCTACAATGAGCAGTTCTTC | CASSLGLAGSYNEQFF
NA | NA | TRBJ2-1 | TRBV11-3 | TGTGCCAGCAGCTTATCTGGAGACTCCTACAATGAGCAGTTCTTC | CASSLSGDSYNEQFF